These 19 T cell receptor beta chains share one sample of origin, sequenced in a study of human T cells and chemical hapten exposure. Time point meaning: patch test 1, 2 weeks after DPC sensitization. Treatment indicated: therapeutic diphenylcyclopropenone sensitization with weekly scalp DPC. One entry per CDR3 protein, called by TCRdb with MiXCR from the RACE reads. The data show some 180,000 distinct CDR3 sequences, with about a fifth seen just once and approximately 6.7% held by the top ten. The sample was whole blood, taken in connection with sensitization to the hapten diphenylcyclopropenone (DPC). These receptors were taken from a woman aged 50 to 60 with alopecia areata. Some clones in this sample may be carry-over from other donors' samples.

The CDR3: CASSETLGLRTF. As DNA, the CDR3 is TGCGCCAGCAGTGAGACATTGGGCCTACGCACCTTC. This chain connects TRBV10-2 to TRBJ1-2, with D unclear. Trimming removed 2 bases at V and 13 bases at J, with 14 bases between. CDR1 and CDR2 from the germline V gene are WSHSY and SAAADI. CDR3 length: 12 residues.

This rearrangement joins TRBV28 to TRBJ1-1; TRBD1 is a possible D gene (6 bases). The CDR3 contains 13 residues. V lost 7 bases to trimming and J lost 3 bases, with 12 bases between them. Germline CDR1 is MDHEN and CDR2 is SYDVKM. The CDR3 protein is CASTPTGDTEAFF. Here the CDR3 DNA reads TGTGCCAGCACCCCGACAGGAGACACTGAAGCTTTCTTT.

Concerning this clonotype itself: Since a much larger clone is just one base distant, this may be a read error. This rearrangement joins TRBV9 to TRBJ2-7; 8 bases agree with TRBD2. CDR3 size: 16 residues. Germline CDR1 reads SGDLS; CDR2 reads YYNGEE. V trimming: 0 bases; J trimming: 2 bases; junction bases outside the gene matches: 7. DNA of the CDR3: TGTGCCAGCAGCGTAGCTCCGGGACTAGTGGCCTACGAGCAGTACTTC. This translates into CASSVAPGLVAYEQYF.

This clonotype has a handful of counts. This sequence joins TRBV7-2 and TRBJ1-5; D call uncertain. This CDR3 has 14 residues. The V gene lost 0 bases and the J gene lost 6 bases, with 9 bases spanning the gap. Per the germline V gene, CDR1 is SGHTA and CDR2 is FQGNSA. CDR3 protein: CASSLAGSGQPQHF. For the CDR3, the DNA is TGTGCCAGCAGCTTAGCAGGGTCGGGTCAGCCCCAGCATTTT.

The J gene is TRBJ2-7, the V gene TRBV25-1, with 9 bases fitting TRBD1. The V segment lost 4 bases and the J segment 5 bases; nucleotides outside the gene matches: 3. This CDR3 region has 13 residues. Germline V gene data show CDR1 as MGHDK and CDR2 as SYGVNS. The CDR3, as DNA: TGTGCCAGCAGTGGGTGGACAGGGGACGAGCAGTACTTC. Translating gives CASSGWTGDEQYF.

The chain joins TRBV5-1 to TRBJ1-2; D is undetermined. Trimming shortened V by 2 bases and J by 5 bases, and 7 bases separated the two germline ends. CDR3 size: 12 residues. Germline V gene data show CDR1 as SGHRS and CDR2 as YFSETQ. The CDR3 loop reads CASSFTSYGYTF. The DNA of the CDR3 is TGCGCCAGCAGCTTTACGTCTTATGGCTACACCTTC. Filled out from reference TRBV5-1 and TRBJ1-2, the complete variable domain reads KAGVTQTPRYLIKTRGQQVTLSCSPISGHRSVSWYQQTPGQGLQFLFEYFSETQRNKGNFPGRFSGRQFSNSRSEMNVSTLELGDSALYLCASSFTSYGYTFGSGTRLTVV.

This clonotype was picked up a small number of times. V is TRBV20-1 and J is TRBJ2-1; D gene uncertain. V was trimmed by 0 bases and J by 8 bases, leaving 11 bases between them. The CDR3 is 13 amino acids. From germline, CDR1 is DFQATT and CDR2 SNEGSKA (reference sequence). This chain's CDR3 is CSARDPYGYEQFF. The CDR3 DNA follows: TGCAGTGCTAGAGACCCGTATGGGTATGAGCAGTTCTTC.

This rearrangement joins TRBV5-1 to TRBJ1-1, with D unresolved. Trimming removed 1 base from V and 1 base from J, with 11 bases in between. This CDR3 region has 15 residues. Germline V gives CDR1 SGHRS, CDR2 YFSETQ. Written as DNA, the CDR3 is TGCGCCAGCAGCTTGAATGGAGGTCGGAACACTGAAGCTTTCTTT. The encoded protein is CASSLNGGRNTEAFF.

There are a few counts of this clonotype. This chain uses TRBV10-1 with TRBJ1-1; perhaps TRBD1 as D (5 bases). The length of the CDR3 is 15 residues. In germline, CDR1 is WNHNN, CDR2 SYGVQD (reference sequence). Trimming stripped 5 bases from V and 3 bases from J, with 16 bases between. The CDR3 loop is CASSRTGTGYTEAFF. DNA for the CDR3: TGCGCCAGCAGTCGAACCGGGACGGGGTACACTGAAGCTTTCTTT.

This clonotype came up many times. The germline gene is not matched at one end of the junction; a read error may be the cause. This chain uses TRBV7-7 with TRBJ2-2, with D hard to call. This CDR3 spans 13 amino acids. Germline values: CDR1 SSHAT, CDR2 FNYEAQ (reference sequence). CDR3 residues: CASSLVENGELFF. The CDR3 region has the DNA TGTGCTAGCAGCTTAGTGGAAAACGGGGAGCTGTTTTTT.

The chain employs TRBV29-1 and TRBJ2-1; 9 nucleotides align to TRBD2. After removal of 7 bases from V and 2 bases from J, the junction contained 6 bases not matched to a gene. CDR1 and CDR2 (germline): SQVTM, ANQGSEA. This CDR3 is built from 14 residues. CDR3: CSAVTSGPYNEQFF. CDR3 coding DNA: TGCAGCGCCGTTACTAGCGGGCCCTACAATGAGCAGTTCTTC.

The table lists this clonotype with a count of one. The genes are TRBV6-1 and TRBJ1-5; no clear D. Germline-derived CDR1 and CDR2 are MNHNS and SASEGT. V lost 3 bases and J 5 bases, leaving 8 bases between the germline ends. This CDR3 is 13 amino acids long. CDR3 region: CASSDIAHQPQHF. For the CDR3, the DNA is TGTGCCAGCAGTGATATAGCCCATCAGCCCCAGCATTTT.

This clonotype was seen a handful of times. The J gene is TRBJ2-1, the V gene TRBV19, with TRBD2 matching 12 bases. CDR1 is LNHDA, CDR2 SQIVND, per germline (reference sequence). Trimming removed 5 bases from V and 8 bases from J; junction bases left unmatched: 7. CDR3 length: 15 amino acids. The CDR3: CASSLLAGGPHEQFF. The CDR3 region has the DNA TGTGCCAGTAGTCTCCTAGCGGGAGGGCCCCATGAGCAGTTCTTC.

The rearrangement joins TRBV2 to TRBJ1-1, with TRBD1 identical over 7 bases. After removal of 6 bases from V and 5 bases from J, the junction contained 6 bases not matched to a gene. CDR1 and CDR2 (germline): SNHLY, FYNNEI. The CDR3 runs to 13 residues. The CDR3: CASSLQGWTEAFF. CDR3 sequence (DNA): TGTGCCAGCAGCCTACAGGGGTGGACTGAAGCTTTCTTT.

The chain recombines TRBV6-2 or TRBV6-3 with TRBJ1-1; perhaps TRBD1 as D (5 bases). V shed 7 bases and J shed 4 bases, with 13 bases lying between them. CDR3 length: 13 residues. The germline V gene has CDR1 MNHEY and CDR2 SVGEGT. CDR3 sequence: CASIGVRFTEAFF. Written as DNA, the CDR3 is TGTGCCAGCATAGGGGTAAGGTTCACTGAAGCTTTCTTT.

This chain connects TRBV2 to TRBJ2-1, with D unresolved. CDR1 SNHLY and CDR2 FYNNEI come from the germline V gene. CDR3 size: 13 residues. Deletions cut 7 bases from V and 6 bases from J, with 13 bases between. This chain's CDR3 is CASNRGWGNEQFF. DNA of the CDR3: TGTGCCAGCAATCGCGGATGGGGCAATGAGCAGTTCTTC.

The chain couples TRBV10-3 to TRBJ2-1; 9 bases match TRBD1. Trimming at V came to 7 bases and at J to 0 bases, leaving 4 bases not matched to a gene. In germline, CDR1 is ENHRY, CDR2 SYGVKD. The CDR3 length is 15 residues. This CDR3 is CAIKPGQGSYNEQFF. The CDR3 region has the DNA TGTGCCATCAAGCCGGGACAGGGCTCCTACAATGAGCAGTTCTTC.

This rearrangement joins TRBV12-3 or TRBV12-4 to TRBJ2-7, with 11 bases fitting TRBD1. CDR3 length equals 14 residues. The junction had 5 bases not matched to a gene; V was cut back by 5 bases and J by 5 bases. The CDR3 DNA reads TGTGCCAGCAGTGGACAGGGGGCGCGCGACGAGCAGTACTTC. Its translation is CASSGQGARDEQYF.

As DNA, the CDR3 is TGTGCCAGCAGTTTTGGGCGGAGAAACAATGAGCAGTTCTTC. This encodes CASSFGRRNNEQFF. The chain uses TRBV12-3 or TRBV12-4 and TRBJ2-1; D remains ambiguous. The V end lost 3 bases, the J end lost 5 bases, and 11 bases lay between the germline ends. CDR3 size: 14 residues.